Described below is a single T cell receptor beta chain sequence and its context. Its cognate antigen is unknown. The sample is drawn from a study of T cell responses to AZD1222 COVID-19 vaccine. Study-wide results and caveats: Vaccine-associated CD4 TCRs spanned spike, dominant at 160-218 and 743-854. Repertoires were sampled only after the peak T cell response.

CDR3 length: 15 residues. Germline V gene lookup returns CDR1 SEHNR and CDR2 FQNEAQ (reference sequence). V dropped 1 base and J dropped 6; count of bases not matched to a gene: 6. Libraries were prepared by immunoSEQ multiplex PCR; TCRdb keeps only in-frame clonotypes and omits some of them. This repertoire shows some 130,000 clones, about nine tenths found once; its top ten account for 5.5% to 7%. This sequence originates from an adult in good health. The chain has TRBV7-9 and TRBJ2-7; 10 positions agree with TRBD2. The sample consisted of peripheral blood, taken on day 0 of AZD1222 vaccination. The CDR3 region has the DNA TGTGCCAGCAGCTTAGAAACTAGCGGGGATGTCGAGCAGTACTTC. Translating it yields CASSLETSGDVEQYF.